The T cell receptor beta chain described here comes from a study of breast tumors, draining lymph nodes, adjacent tissues. This clonotype was observed at least ten times. Breast cancer patients provided tissue from their axillary draining lymph nodes. Via MiXCR, TCRdb re-called the multiplex PCR reads, giving one row per CDR3 protein. The table shows about 100,000 distinct CDR3 sequences, with 21% occurring only once. J lost 6 bases, V lost 5 bases, and 11 bases had no gene match. CDR3 length equals 15 residues. The germline CDR1 and CDR2 sequences are SEHNR and FQNEAQ (reference sequence). Source material: axillary lymph node tissue. The TCR sequence derives from a female donor with breast cancer. Some clones in this sample may be carry-over from other donors' samples. The chain employs TRBV7-9 and TRBJ2-3; 7 bases match TRBD2. The CDR3 nucleotides are TGTGCCAGCAGCCCCCCAGTGAGCGGGAAGGATACGCAGTATTTT. Translation: CASSPPVSGKDTQYF.